This TCR beta chain came from a study of blood T cell repertoires in COVID-19. The CDR3 length is 19 residues. Losses at the gene ends were 6 bases for V and 6 bases for J; bases not matched to a gene: 19. The germline V gene encodes CDR1 SNHLY and CDR2 FYNNEI. Repertoires were generated with immunoSEQ multiplex PCR, while TCRdb's copy carries only in-frame clones and drops some. The data hold about 39,000 clones, with about 86% observed a single time. V gene TRBV2 combines with J gene TRBJ1-4, with TRBD1 identical over 10 bases. Sequenced: peripheral blood. This TCR derives from a man aged 35-49 years with active COVID-19. In DNA form, the CDR3 reads TGTGCCAGCAGATTACCTCCATGGACAGGGGGTAACCGGGATGAAAAACTGTTTTTT. This translates into CASRLPPWTGGNRDEKLFF.